Shown below are 26 T cell receptor beta chains from a single sample sequenced in a study of blood T cell repertoires in COVID-19. Using immunoSEQ multiplex PCR, the repertoire was profiled, and TCRdb retains in-frame clones only, with some absent. The sample has a few hundred thousand clones, around 89% seen once. Sequenced input: PBMCs or T cells enriched from blood (not recorded which). The receptors come from a woman aged 55 to 70 in a cohort exposed to, infected with or recovered from COVID-19 (not recorded which).

This chain links TRBV5-1 with TRBJ2-1, with 11 bases that match TRBD2. The V and J ends lost 3 bases and 10 bases, in that order; junction bases with no gene match: 9. The CDR3 spans 15 residues. Germline V gene data show CDR1 as SGHRS and CDR2 as YFSETQ. This CDR3 reads CASSSGALAGGEQFF. As DNA, the CDR3 is TGCGCCAGCAGCTCTGGGGCGCTAGCGGGAGGCGAGCAGTTCTTC.

This chain links TRBV2 with TRBJ2-2, with D possibly TRBD2 on 5 matching bases. Trimming took off 7 bases at V and 5 bases at J, with 11 bases between the two ends. Germline V lookup: CDR1 SNHLY, CDR2 FYNNEI. This CDR3 contains 13 residues. The CDR3 coding sequence is TGTGCCAGCACCGAGGGTCTTACCGGGGAGCTGTTTTTT. Protein: CASTEGLTGELFF.

The chain uses TRBV7-2 and TRBJ1-5, with a tentative D call TRBD1 (6 bases). The CDR3 is made up of 15 amino acids. V dropped 1 base and J dropped 9 bases, with 16 bases sitting between them. Germline CDR1 and CDR2: SGHTA and FQGNSA. CDR3 protein: CASSLELSIGGPQHF. The CDR3 DNA is TGTGCCAGCAGCTTAGAACTGAGCATAGGGGGGCCCCAGCATTTT. Drawing the rest from reference TRBV7-2 and TRBJ1-5, the complete variable domain is GAGVSQSPSNKVTEKGKDVELRCDPISGHTALYWYRQSLGQGLEFLIYFQGNSAPDKSGLPSDRFSAERTGGSVSTLTIQRTQQEDSAVYLCASSLELSIGGPQHFGDGTRLSIL.

The chain has TRBV7-3 and TRBJ2-1; the match to TRBD2 covers 7 bases. CDR1 SGHTA and CDR2 FQGTGA come from the germline V gene. The V and J ends lost 4 bases and 2 bases, in that order; junction bases with no gene match: 11. The CDR3 is 17 amino acids. In DNA form, the CDR3 reads TGTGCCAGCAGCTCCTTTTCCGGGACTACCGCCTACAATGAGCAGTTCTTC. Translation: CASSSFSGTTAYNEQFF.

The DNA of the CDR3 is TGTGCCAGCAGCTTAGGCGTAAGGGGCCATCCGCATTTT. This gives the protein CASSLGVRGHPHF. This sequence joins TRBV7-2 and TRBJ1-5; TRBD1 might be the D (5 bases). This CDR3 spans 13 amino acids. Trimming shortened V by 1 base and J by 15 bases, and 16 bases separated the two germline ends. CDR1 and CDR2 from the germline V gene are SGHTA and FQGNSA.

This chain links TRBV5-1 with TRBJ2-3, with 11 bases identical to TRBD2. The ends lost 3 bases at V and 6 bases at J; junction bases unmatched: 9. This CDR3 is built from 16 residues. The germline V gene has CDR1 SGHRS and CDR2 YFSETQ. CDR3 DNA: TGCGCCAGCAGCTCAAAACTAGCGGGAGTTTCCGATACGCAGTATTTT. It translates to CASSSKLAGVSDTQYF. The variable domain in full, with the rest retrieved from reference TRBV5-1 and TRBJ2-3, is KAGVTQTPRYLIKTRGQQVTLSCSPISGHRSVSWYQQTPGQGLQFLFEYFSETQRNKGNFPGRFSGRQFSNSRSEMNVSTLELGDSALYLCASSSKLAGVSDTQYFGPGTRLTVL.

CDR3 DNA sequence: TGTGCCAGCAGCCTTCGAGAGACCCAGTACTTC. Encoded protein: CASSLRETQYF. This rearrangement joins TRBV5-4 to TRBJ2-5; the D is unclear. Per the germline V gene, CDR1 is SGHNT and CDR2 is YYREEE (reference sequence). The CDR3 is made up of 11 amino acids. Trimming stripped 4 bases from V and 4 bases from J, with 5 bases between.

V gene TRBV7-9 combines with J gene TRBJ2-3; 8 bases map to TRBD1. V shed 7 bases and J 2 bases; nucleotides not matched to a gene: 8. Germline CDR1 reads SEHNR; CDR2 reads FQNEAQ (reference sequence). The CDR3 is 15 amino acids. The CDR3 region has the DNA TGTGCCAGCACCCCCGACAGGGGAGTCACAGATACGCAGTATTTT. It yields the protein CASTPDRGVTDTQYF.

This sequence joins TRBV15 and TRBJ2-7; possible D gene TRBD1, 5 bases. The CDR3 spans 12 residues. Germline-derived CDR1 and CDR2 are LNHNV and YYDKDF (reference sequence). V was cut by 0 bases and J by 6 bases, with 6 bases left in between. CDR3 loop: CATSREGVEQYF. CDR3 DNA: TGTGCCACCAGCAGAGAAGGGGTCGAGCAGTACTTC. The entire variable domain, with the rest obtained from reference TRBV15 and TRBJ2-7, is as follows: DAMVIQNPRYQVTQFGKPVTLSCSQTLNHNVMYWYQQKSSQAPKLLFHYYDKDFNNEADTPDNFQSRRPNTSFCFLDIRSPGLGDTAMYLCATSREGVEQYFGPGTRLTVT.

The rearrangement uses TRBV27 and TRBJ2-7; D might be TRBD1 (6 bases). The V gene's germline CDR1 is MNHEY and CDR2 SMNVEV (reference sequence). With 10 bases removed from V and 0 bases from J, the gap between germline ends came to 16 bases. There are 14 residues in the CDR3. The CDR3: CATRQGSSSYEQYF. CDR3 DNA: TGTGCCACACGTCAGGGGTCGAGCTCCTACGAGCAGTACTTC.

The J gene is TRBJ1-1, the V gene TRBV28; D is ambiguous. V was pared by 5 bases and J by 1 base, with 11 bases between. Germline lookup yields CDR1 MDHEN and CDR2 SYDVKM. The CDR3 runs 14 residues. CDR3 residues: CASSPAGWNTEAFF. CDR3 sequence (DNA): TGTGCCAGCAGTCCGGCGGGATGGAACACTGAAGCTTTCTTT.

J is TRBJ1-5 and V is TRBV6-5; a possible D gene is TRBD1 (5 bases). In germline, CDR1 is MNHEY, CDR2 SVGAGI. CDR3 length equals 14 residues. Trimming took off 9 bases at V and 1 base at J, with 13 bases between the two ends. CDR3: CASSTGESNQPQHF. Written as DNA, the CDR3 is TGTGCCAGTAGTACAGGAGAGAGCAATCAGCCCCAGCATTTT.

The chain couples TRBV2 to TRBJ2-7, with 14 bases aligning to TRBD2. Germline-derived CDR1 and CDR2 are SNHLY and FYNNEI. The CDR3 totals 15 residues. V was pared by 6 bases and J by 7 bases, with 8 bases of the junction left unmatched. The CDR3 region is CASRGTSGSPREQYF. As DNA, the CDR3 is TGTGCCAGCAGGGGGACTAGCGGGAGCCCTAGGGAGCAGTACTTC.

The chain joins TRBV9 to TRBJ2-5; 7 bases match TRBD2. With V trimmed by 3 bases and J by 5 bases, 7 bases remained unmatched. The CDR3 totals 14 residues. Germline V CDR1 and CDR2: SGDLS, YYNGEE. CDR3 sequence reads: CASSAPGLGETQYF. In nucleotides, the CDR3 is TGTGCCAGCAGCGCCCCTGGACTAGGCGAGACCCAGTACTTC. Looking up the rest from reference TRBV9 and TRBJ2-5 gives the full variable domain: DSGVTQTPKHLITATGQRVTLRCSPRSGDLSVYWYQQSLDQGLQFLIQYYNGEERAKGNILERFSAQQFPDLHSELNLSSLELGDSALYFCASSAPGLGETQYFGPGTRLLVL.

This clone was recorded only once. The J gene is TRBJ2-3, the V gene TRBV28; D is unclear. The CDR3 is 13 amino acids. Germline CDR1 MDHEN, CDR2 SYDVKM. V lost 2 bases and J lost 6, with 9 bases in between. CDR3 sequence (DNA): TGTGCCAGCAGTTTACTCGGTTTCGATACGCAGTATTTT. Its protein product is CASSLLGFDTQYF.

This clone was seen only once. The V and J genes are TRBV7-9 and TRBJ2-7, with 8 positions matching TRBD2. The length of the CDR3 is 15 residues. Looked up from germline, CDR1 is SEHNR and CDR2 is FQNEAQ (reference sequence). Germline trimming cut 3 bases from V and 2 bases from J; bases unmatched to any gene: 6. CDR3 sequence: CASSLIAGLTYEQYF. Written as DNA, the CDR3 is TGTGCCAGCAGCTTGATAGCGGGACTCACCTACGAGCAGTACTTC.

This chain links TRBV18 with TRBJ2-7; D is unresolved. Between the trimmed V and J ends, which lost 2 bases and 6 bases, there was a span of 8 bases. CDR3 length: 12 residues. Germline CDR1 and CDR2: KGHSH and LQKENI. Here the CDR3 DNA reads TGTGCCAGCTCACCAGGGCCATCCGAGCAGTACTTC. It translates to CASSPGPSEQYF.

The CDR3 DNA reads TGCGCCAGCAGCTTGGGGGAGGCGGAAAACACCTTC. It codes for CASSLGEAENTF. V is TRBV5-1 and J is TRBJ1-2; no definite D call. Trimming removed 0 bases at V and 12 bases at J, with 12 bases between. Germline-derived CDR1 and CDR2 are SGHRS and YFSETQ. The CDR3 covers 12 residues.

The rearrangement links TRBV6-4 to TRBJ2-7, with D tentatively TRBD1 (5 bases). Germline lookup yields CDR1 MRHNA and CDR2 SNTAGT. The CDR3 runs 15 residues. V shed 2 bases and J shed 2 bases, with 13 bases lying between them. This chain's CDR3 is CASSDQQVTTYEQYF. The CDR3 DNA reads TGTGCCAGCAGTGACCAACAGGTAACCACCTACGAGCAGTACTTC.

The V call is TRBV6-1, the J call TRBJ1-4; D uncertain. Per germline, CDR1 MNHNS and CDR2 SASEGT. Trimming pared 0 bases from V and 0 bases from J, leaving 14 bases between. CDR3 length equals 18 residues. DNA of the CDR3: TGTGCCAGCAGTGAAGCGCTTCTGGCTACAGCAACTAATGAAAAACTGTTTTTT. Its translation is CASSEALLATATNEKLFF.

In its sample, this clone was seen once. This chain connects TRBV2 to TRBJ2-1; 7 nucleotides agree with TRBD2. The V and J ends lost 7 bases and 0 bases, in that order; junction bases with no gene match: 3. This CDR3 is 14 amino acids long. Germline CDR1 and CDR2: SNHLY and FYNNEI. Here the CDR3 DNA reads TGTGCCAGCAAGCGGGGCAGCTCCTACAATGAGCAGTTCTTC. Amino acids: CASKRGSSYNEQFF. Variable domain in full (rest from reference TRBV2 and TRBJ2-1): EPEVTQTPSHQVTQMGQEVILRCVPISNHLYFYWYRQILGQKVEFLVSFYNNEISEKSEIFDDQFSVERPDGSNFTLKIRSTKLEDSAMYFCASKRGSSYNEQFFGPGTRLTVL.

There are a few counts of this clone. The V gene is TRBV18, the J gene TRBJ2-7; perhaps TRBD2 as D (5 bases). CDR1 is KGHSH and CDR2 is LQKENI in the germline V gene. This CDR3 comprises 16 residues. V lost 3 bases and J lost 1, with 16 bases in between. CDR3 region: CASSPPGLGPSYEQYF. The CDR3, as DNA: TGTGCCAGCTCACCCCCGGGGTTAGGGCCGTCCTACGAGCAGTACTTC.

The chain links TRBV25-1 to TRBJ1-4, with TRBD1 as a possible D gene (6 bases). The CDR3 totals 13 residues. Germline CDR1 and CDR2: MGHDK and SYGVNS. Deletions cut 8 bases from V and 8 bases from J, with 15 bases between. The CDR3 DNA sequence: TGTGCCAGCTTGGGACACTGGGGGGAAAAACTGTTTTTT. Translation gives CASLGHWGEKLFF.

The chain employs TRBV30 and TRBJ2-1; 14 bases align to TRBD2. Per germline, CDR1 GTSNPN and CDR2 SVGIG (reference sequence). With V trimmed by 0 bases and J by 8 bases, 9 bases remained unmatched. The CDR3 is 17 amino acids. The CDR3 sequence: CAWSVTRTSGRIDEQFF. The CDR3 DNA is TGTGCCTGGAGTGTAACCAGGACTAGCGGGAGGATCGATGAGCAGTTCTTC. Based on the CDR3 plus reference TRBV30 and TRBJ2-1, the full variable domain is SQTIHQWPATLVQPVGSPLSLECTVEGTSNPNLYWYRQAAGRGLQLLFYSVGIGQISSEVPQNLSASRPQDRQFILSSKKLLLSDSGFYLCAWSVTRTSGRIDEQFFGPGTRLTVL.

This chain uses TRBV5-1 with TRBJ2-7, with TRBD2 as a possible D gene (5 bases). The CDR3 sequence is 15 residues long. Germline V lookup: CDR1 SGHRS, CDR2 YFSETQ. The V and J ends lost 0 bases and 3 bases respectively, with 13 bases between them. The CDR3 region is CASSLESSAFYEQYF. The CDR3, as DNA: TGCGCCAGCAGCTTGGAAAGTAGCGCATTCTACGAGCAGTACTTC.

The rearrangement uses TRBV27 and TRBJ2-1; maybe TRBD2 (5 bases). Germline CDR1 is MNHEY and CDR2 is SMNVEV (reference sequence). Trimming stripped 5 bases from V and 6 bases from J, with 17 bases between. This CDR3 spans 15 amino acids. The chain's CDR3 is CASSPPGTSGNEQFF. The CDR3 DNA reads TGTGCCAGCAGTCCTCCGGGAACCTCCGGCAATGAGCAGTTCTTC.